The clone carrying this T cell receptor (beta chain) was found a few times. This sample is part of a study of T-cell memory formation after mild COVID-19. The CDR3 runs to 13 residues. Germline V lookup: CDR1 SGDLS, CDR2 YYNGEE. V was clipped by 1 base and J by 6 bases, with 9 bases between them. After 5'RACE with constant-segment primers, TCR alpha and TCR beta cDNA libraries carrying sample barcodes and UMIs were obtained. TCRdb itself ran the 5' RACE reads through MiXCR, one entry per CDR3 protein. The sample has 98,000 or so distinct CDR3 sequences; about a sixth are singletons. This receptor was taken from a man between 18 and 29 years old who had mild COVID-19 (a few samples of this study predate the infection). Cell type and time point are not known. The chain links TRBV9 to TRBJ2-3; D not certain. Sequences were obtained from PBMCs or a T cell subset sorted from them (not recorded which). The CDR3 DNA reads as TGTGCCAGCAGCGTAACGTCTGGGGATACGCAGTATTTT. Its translation is CASSVTSGDTQYF. The entire variable domain, with the rest obtained from reference TRBV9 and TRBJ2-3, is as follows: DSGVTQTPKHLITATGQRVTLRCSPRSGDLSVYWYQQSLDQGLQFLIQYYNGEERAKGNILERFSAQQFPDLHSELNLSSLELGDSALYFCASSVTSGDTQYFGPGTRLTVL.